This TCR beta chain emerged from a study of blood T cell repertoires in COVID-19. Study overall: Samples of COVID-19 (acute and convalescent) were obtained from the United States, Italy and Spain. PBMCs, B-cell-depleted T cells, or T cells provided the cDNA or gDNA that made up the material.

Study processing details: Researchers report that nucleated cell counts were estimated from reference gene primer amplification. Sequenced by immunoSEQ multiplex PCR; TCRdb stores in-frame clones only, minus some. V and J calls and clone size are those listed in that table; D and trimming were worked out from the DNA. The table lists around 470,000 clones, roughly 89% of them singletons. Followed longitudinally, the Seattle patients had been enrolled during active infection. Per germline, CDR1 MNHEY and CDR2 SMNVEV (reference sequence). With V trimmed by 1 base and J by 2 bases, 8 bases remained unmatched. The CDR3 spans 18 residues.

This chain joins TRBV27 and TRBJ2-1; 10 bases line up with TRBD2. The clonotype comes from a man aged 18 to 35 with COVID-19, enrolled during active disease. The sample comprised peripheral blood. For the CDR3, the DNA is TGTGCCAGCAGTTTATGGTCCGGGACTAGCGTGGCCTACAATGAGCAGTTCTTC. As protein: CASSLWSGTSVAYNEQFF.